This T cell receptor (beta chain) was sequenced in a study of blood T cell repertoires in COVID-19. TCRdb's table, derived via immunoSEQ multiplex PCR, lists solely in-frame clones and lacks some. The sample holds around 230,000 clones, approximately 90% seen once. Germline V gene data show CDR1 as SGHRS and CDR2 as YFSETQ. With V trimmed by 4 bases and J by 2 bases, 8 bases remained unmatched. The CDR3 runs to 16 residues. This clone came up a few times. The source of this sequence is a woman between 35 and 50 years old with acute COVID-19. The sequenced sample consisted of PBMCs or T cells enriched from blood (not recorded which). The rearrangement joins TRBV5-1 to TRBJ1-3; 8 bases are a match to TRBD1. The CDR3: CASSQSTQGAGNTIYF. The CDR3 nucleotides are TGCGCCAGCAGCCAAAGTACACAGGGGGCTGGAAACACCATATATTTT.